A selection of T cell receptor beta chains follows, all from one sample in a study of STAT3 mutations in large granular lymphocyte leukemia. This table comes from immunoSEQ multiplex PCR, and its TCRdb copy is limited to in-frame clones, with some not included. The sample has roughly 40,000 clones; 88% are singletons. Sequencing used PBMCs. These receptors all come from a human donor with T large granular lymphocyte leukemia. Some clones in this sample may be carry-over from other donors' samples. The CDR3 runs from the conserved cysteine through the conserved F or W. A D gene is named only where the DNA matches it firmly. Some rows have no size entry. The others give once, few or many, or a class for an expanded clone.

>NA|NA|TRBV27|TRBJ1-2
TGTGCCAGCAGTTTAGGACCACTGGACTATGGCTACACCTTC
CASSLGPLDYGYTF
>NA|once|TRBV5-1|TRBJ1-1
TGCGCCAGCAGACCGACCGAAAACACTGAAGCTTTCTTT
CASRPTENTEAFF
>NA|once|TRBV7-9|TRBJ1-4
TGTGCCAGCAGCCAAAGGGGCGCGAGTGAAAAACTGTTTTTT
CASSQRGASEKLFF
>NA|NA|TRBV6-6|TRBJ1-5
TGTGCCAGCAGTTTCAAGGGCGATCAGCCCCAGCATTTT
CASSFKGDQPQHF
>TRBD1|NA|TRBV7-8|TRBJ2-5
TGTGCCAGCAGCCCGGTGGGACAGGGGCAAGAGACCCAGTACTTC
CASSPVGQGQETQYF
>NA|NA|TRBV29-1|TRBJ2-3
TGCAGCGTTTCTCAGGGATCTAGCACAGATACGCAGTATTTT
CSVSQGSSTDTQYF
>TRBD2|NA|TRBV18|TRBJ2-7
TGTGCCAGCTCACCACTTAAGCGGGGGACTACCGAGCAGTACTTC
CASSPLKRGTTEQYF
>TRBD1|NA|TRBV13|TRBJ1-6
TGTGCCAGCAGCTTGGGGGGACAGGGCATACCCCTCCACTTT
CASSLGGQGIPLHF
>NA|NA|TRBV5-1|TRBJ1-1
TGCGCCAGCAGCTACAAGCGCTCACAGGGAGGGGTGAACACTGAAGCTTTCTTT
CASSYKRSQGGVNTEAFF
>NA|NA|TRBV6-6|TRBJ2-5
TGTGCCAGCGGCTGGGGGGCCCAAGAGACCCAGTACTTC
CASGWGAQETQYF
>NA|NA|TRBV7-8|TRBJ2-3
TGTGCCAGCAGCTTAGCGCTAGATACGCAGTATTTT
CASSLALDTQYF
>TRBD1|NA|TRBV5-1|TRBJ2-1
TGCGCCAGCAGCCCCGACAGGGGTAAGGGCAATGAGCAGTTCTTC
CASSPDRGKGNEQFF
>NA|NA|TRBV5-5|TRBJ1-1
TGTGCCAGCAGCCAGGACACCTACACTGAAGCTTTCTTT
CASSQDTYTEAFF
>NA|NA|TRBV19|TRBJ2-1
TGTGCCAGTAGTGGTGGGTCCAAGGAGCAGTTCTTC
CASSGGSKEQFF
>NA|NA|TRBV27|TRBJ1-5
TGTGCCAGACCTCCCGGGACGGGGAGAAGCAATCAGCCCCAGCATTTT
CARPPGTGRSNQPQHF
>TRBD1|NA|TRBV29-1|TRBJ1-2
TGCAGCGTTAGGGGGACAGGGGGCGACGACTATGGCTACACCTTC
CSVRGTGGDDYGYTF
>NA|NA|TRBV30|TRBJ1-6
TGTGCCTGGAGGATAAAGGGTGAGGGGACCTCACCCCTCCACTTT
CAWRIKGEGTSPLHF
>NA|NA|TRBV6-5|TRBJ2-5
TGTGCCAGCTGGTCTAGCGCAGAGACCCAGTACTTC
CASWSSAETQYF
>TRBD2|NA|TRBV25-1|TRBJ2-7
TGTGCCAGCAGCCCCTCTGACGGGGGGTCCTACGAGCAGTACTTC
CASSPSDGGSYEQYF
>NA|NA|TRBV27|TRBJ1-1
TGTGCCAGCATCTCGGGCCTTACCACTGAAGCTTTCTTT
CASISGLTTEAFF
>NA|NA|TRBV4-1|TRBJ1-6
TGCGCCAGCAGCCAAGATAGGAACAGGGTGGATAGGATGTCACCCCTCCACTTT
CASSQDRNRVDRMSPLHF
>TRBD1|NA|TRBV13|TRBJ1-2
TGTGCCAGCAGCTTAGGTTACAGGGGCCAGGACTATGGCTACACCTTC
CASSLGYRGQDYGYTF
>NA|NA|TRBV9|TRBJ2-7
TGTGCCAGCAGCGTAGCAGGGGCGGATGAGCAGTACTTC
CASSVAGADEQYF
>NA|NA|TRBV15|TRBJ1-1
TGTGCCACCAGCAGAGAGGGCACCTACACTGAAGCTTTCTTT
CATSREGTYTEAFF
>NA|NA|TRBV4-1|TRBJ2-3
TGCGCCAGCAGCCAAGATCTGTTGCAGGATTTGACAGATACGCAGTATTTT
CASSQDLLQDLTDTQYF
>NA|NA|TRBV11-3|TRBJ1-1
TGTGCCAGCAGCTTAAGCGAGTACACTGAAGCTTTCTTT
CASSLSEYTEAFF
>TRBD2|once|TRBV4-3|TRBJ2-7
TGCGCCAGCAGCCAAGGGACTAGCGGGGTTTACGAGCAGTACTTC
CASSQGTSGVYEQYF
>NA|NA|TRBV7-9|TRBJ1-3
TGTGCCAGCAGTTCATGGGGGGCTGGAAACACCATATATTTT
CASSSWGAGNTIYF
>NA|NA|TRBV13|TRBJ2-1
TGTGCCAGCAGCACGAGGACAGAGAGCTCCTACAATGAGCAGTTCTTC
CASSTRTESSYNEQFF
>NA|once|TRBV6-5|TRBJ1-2
TGTGCCAGCAGTTACCTTCCGAGACGTAACTATGGCTACACCTTC
CASSYLPRRNYGYTF
>NA|NA|TRBV6-5|TRBJ1-6
TGTGCCAGCAGTTATGGGTTTGGGACCGGAGGGGAGCCCCTCCACTTT
CASSYGFGTGGEPLHF
>TRBD1|once|TRBV5-6|TRBJ1-2
TGTGCCAGCAGATTGGTGGACAGGGTCACTGGCTACACCTTC
CASRLVDRVTGYTF
>NA|NA|TRBV11-2|TRBJ1-2
TGTGCCAGCAGCTTATTAACGAGGGATGGCTACACCTTC
CASSLLTRDGYTF
>TRBD1|NA|TRBV4-1|TRBJ2-3
TGCGCCAGCAGCTTAGGACAGGTCAGCACAGATACGCAGTATTTT
CASSLGQVSTDTQYF
>NA|NA|TRBV7-2|TRBJ2-1
TGTGCCAGCAGCGGGGGGTCAGGTTACAATGAGCAGTTCTTC
CASSGGSGYNEQFF
>NA|NA|TRBV6-5|TRBJ2-1
TGTGCCAGCAGGGCCGACCTATGGGGCAATGAGCAGTTCTTC
CASRADLWGNEQFF
>NA|NA|TRBV5-1|TRBJ2-5
TGCGCCAGCAGCTTGGCCTCTGAGACCCAGTACTTC
CASSLASETQYF
>NA|NA|TRBV6-1|TRBJ1-5
TGTGCCAGCAGGGGGGATATTGAGCCCCAGCATTTT
CASRGDIEPQHF
>NA|once|TRBV28|TRBJ2-5
TGTGCCAGCAGTTTTGGGGGGAGGGAGACCCAGTACTTC
CASSFGGRETQYF
>NA|once|TRBV9|TRBJ1-3
TGTGCCAGCAGCGTAGCTACGACGTGGGGGGCTGGAAACACCATATATTTT
CASSVATTWGAGNTIYF
>TRBD1|NA|TRBV27|TRBJ2-5
TGTGCCAGCAGCCTTGGACAGGGGCCAACGCGTGGGACCCAGTACTTC
CASSLGQGPTRGTQYF
>TRBD1|NA|TRBV4-1|TRBJ1-3
TGCGCCAGCAGCGAAACAGGGGGCGGCCACACCATATATTTT
CASSETGGGHTIYF
>NA|NA|TRBV29-1|TRBJ1-2
TGCAGCGCCGCCATACCTAACTATGGCTACACCTTC
CSAAIPNYGYTF
>NA|NA|TRBV5-4|TRBJ2-5
TGTGCCAGCAGCTCAGTAGGGGAAGAGACCCAGTACTTC
CASSSVGEETQYF
>NA|NA|TRBV7-9|TRBJ1-2
TGTGCCAGCAGCCTAGGGACGGCCGCCAGCCTCTATGGCTACACCTTC
CASSLGTAASLYGYTF
>NA|NA|TRBV6-6|TRBJ1-1
TGTGCCAGCAGTTACACCGTGGACCCGAACACTGAAGCTTTCTTT
CASSYTVDPNTEAFF
>NA|NA|TRBV27|TRBJ2-5
TGTGCCAGCAGTTTATTGGGACCAGAGACCCAGTACTTC
CASSLLGPETQYF